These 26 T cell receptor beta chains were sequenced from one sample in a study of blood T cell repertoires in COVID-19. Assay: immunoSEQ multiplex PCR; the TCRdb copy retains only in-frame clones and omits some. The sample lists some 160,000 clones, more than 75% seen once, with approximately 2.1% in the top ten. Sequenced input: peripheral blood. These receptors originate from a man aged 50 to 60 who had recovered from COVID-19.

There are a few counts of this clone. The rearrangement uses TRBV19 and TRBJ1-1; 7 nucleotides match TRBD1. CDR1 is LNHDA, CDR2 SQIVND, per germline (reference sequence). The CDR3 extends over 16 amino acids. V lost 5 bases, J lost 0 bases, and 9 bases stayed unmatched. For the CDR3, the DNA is TGTGCCAGTAGTGCGTCCAGGGGACAGATGAACACTGAAGCTTTCTTT. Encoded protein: CASSASRGQMNTEAFF.

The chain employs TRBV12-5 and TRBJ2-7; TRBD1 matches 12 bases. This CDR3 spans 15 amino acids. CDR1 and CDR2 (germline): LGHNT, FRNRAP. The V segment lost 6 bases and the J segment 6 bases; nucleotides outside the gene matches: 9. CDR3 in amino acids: CASGKGQGALSEQYF. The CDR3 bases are TGTGCTAGTGGAAAGGGACAGGGGGCTTTGTCCGAGCAGTACTTC.

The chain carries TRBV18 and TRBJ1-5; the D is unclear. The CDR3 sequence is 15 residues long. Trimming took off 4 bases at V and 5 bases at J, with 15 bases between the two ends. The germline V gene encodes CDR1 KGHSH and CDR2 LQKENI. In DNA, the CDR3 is TGTGCCAGCTCACTAGATACCGGGGAATATCAGCCCCAGCATTTT. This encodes CASSLDTGEYQPQHF. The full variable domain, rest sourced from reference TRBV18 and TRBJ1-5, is NAGVMQNPRHLVRRRGQEARLRCSPMKGHSHVYWYRQLPEEGLKFMVYLQKENIIDESGMPKERFSAEFPKEGPSILRIQQVVRGDSAAYFCASSLDTGEYQPQHFGDGTRLSIL.

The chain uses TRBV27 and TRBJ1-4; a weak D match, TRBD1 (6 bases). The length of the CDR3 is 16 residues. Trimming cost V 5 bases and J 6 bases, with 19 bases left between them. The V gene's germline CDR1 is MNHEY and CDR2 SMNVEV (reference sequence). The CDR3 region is CASSPAGAAFHEKLFF. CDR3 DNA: TGTGCCAGCAGTCCGGCAGGGGCAGCGTTTCATGAAAAACTGTTTTTT.

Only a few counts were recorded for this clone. CDR3 region: CASRFTGSRGTEAFF. The CDR3, as DNA: TGTGCCAGCAGGTTTACAGGGTCTCGGGGCACTGAAGCTTTCTTT. This rearrangement joins TRBV7-8 to TRBJ1-1, with D possibly TRBD1 on 6 matching bases. This CDR3 is 15 amino acids long. The ends were cut back, 6 bases at V and 4 bases at J, with 18 bases in the middle. Germline V gene data show CDR1 as SGHVS and CDR2 as FQNEAQ. Full variable domain (missing parts from reference TRBV7-8 and TRBJ1-1): GAGVSQSPRYKVAKRGQDVALRCDPISGHVSLFWYQQALGQGPEFLTYFQNEAQLDKSGLPSDRFFAERPEGSVSTLKIQRTQQEDSAVYLCASRFTGSRGTEAFFGQGTRLTVV.

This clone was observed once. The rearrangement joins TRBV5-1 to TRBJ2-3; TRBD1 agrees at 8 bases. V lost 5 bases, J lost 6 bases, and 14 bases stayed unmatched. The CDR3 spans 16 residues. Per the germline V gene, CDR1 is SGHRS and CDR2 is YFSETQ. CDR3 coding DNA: TGCGCCAGCAGTCTACAGGGGGTCTCGTCCTACGATACGCAGTATTTT. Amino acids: CASSLQGVSSYDTQYF. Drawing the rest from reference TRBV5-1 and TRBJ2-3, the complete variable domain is KAGVTQTPRYLIKTRGQQVTLSCSPISGHRSVSWYQQTPGQGLQFLFEYFSETQRNKGNFPGRFSGRQFSNSRSEMNVSTLELGDSALYLCASSLQGVSSYDTQYFGPGTRLTVL.

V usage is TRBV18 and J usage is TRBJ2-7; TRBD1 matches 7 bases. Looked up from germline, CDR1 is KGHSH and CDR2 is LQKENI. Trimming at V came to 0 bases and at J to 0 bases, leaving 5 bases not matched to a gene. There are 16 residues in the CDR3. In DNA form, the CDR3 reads TGTGCCAGCTCACCACCAGAGGGGGCCTTCTCCTACGAGCAGTACTTC. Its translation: CASSPPEGAFSYEQYF. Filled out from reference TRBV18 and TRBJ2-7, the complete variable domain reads NAGVMQNPRHLVRRRGQEARLRCSPMKGHSHVYWYRQLPEEGLKFMVYLQKENIIDESGMPKERFSAEFPKEGPSILRIQQVVRGDSAAYFCASSPPEGAFSYEQYFGPGTRLTVT.

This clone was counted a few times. CDR3 residues: CASRRGQVNTGELFF. In nucleotides, the CDR3 is TGTGCCAGCAGGAGGGGACAGGTGAACACCGGGGAGCTGTTTTTT. The chain carries TRBV27 and TRBJ2-2; the match to TRBD1 covers 8 bases. From germline, CDR1 is MNHEY and CDR2 SMNVEV (reference sequence). J lost 1 base, V lost 6 bases, and 4 bases had no gene match. CDR3 length: 15 amino acids.

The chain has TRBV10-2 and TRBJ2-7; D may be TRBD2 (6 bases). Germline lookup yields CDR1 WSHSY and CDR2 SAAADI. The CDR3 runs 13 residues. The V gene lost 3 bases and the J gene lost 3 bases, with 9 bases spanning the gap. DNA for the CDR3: TGCGCCAGCAGTGAAGGAGGGATCTACGAGCAGTACTTC. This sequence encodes CASSEGGIYEQYF.

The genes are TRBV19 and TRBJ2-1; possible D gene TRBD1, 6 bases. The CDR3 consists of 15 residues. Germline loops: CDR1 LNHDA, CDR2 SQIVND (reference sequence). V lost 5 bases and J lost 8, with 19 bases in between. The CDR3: CASSQVERGWDEQFF. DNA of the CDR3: TGTGCCAGTAGTCAGGTTGAAAGGGGGTGGGATGAGCAGTTCTTC.

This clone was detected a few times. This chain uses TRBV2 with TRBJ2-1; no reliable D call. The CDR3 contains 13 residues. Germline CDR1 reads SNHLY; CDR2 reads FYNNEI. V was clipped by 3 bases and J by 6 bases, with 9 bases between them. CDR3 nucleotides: TGTGCCAGCAGTGACCGAGTCGGCAATGAGCAGTTCTTC. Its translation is CASSDRVGNEQFF.

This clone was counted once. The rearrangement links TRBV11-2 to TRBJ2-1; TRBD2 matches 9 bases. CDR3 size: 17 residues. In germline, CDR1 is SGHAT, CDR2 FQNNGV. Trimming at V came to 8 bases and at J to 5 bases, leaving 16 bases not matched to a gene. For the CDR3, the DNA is TGTGCCAGCGGAACGTTCTTAGCGGGAGTTAGGAACAATGAGCAGTTCTTC. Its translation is CASGTFLAGVRNNEQFF.

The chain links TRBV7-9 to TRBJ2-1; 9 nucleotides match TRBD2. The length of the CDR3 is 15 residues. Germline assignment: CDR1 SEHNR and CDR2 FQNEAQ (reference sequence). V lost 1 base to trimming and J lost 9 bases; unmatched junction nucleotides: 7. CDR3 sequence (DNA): TGTGCCAGCAGCTTAGGGACTAGCGCCGAGGGTGAGCAGTTCTTC. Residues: CASSLGTSAEGEQFF.

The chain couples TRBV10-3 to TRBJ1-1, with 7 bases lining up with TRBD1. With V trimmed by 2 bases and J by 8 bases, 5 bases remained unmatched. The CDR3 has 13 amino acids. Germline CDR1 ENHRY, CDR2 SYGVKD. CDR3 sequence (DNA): TGTGCCATCAGTGAGCTGGGGACAGACGAAGCTTTCTTT. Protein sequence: CAISELGTDEAFF.

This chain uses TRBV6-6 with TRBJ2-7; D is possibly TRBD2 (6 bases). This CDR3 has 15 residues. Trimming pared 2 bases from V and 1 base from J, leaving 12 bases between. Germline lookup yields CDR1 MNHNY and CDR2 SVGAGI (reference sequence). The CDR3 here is CASSYPKEGSYEQYF. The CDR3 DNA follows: TGTGCCAGCAGTTACCCGAAGGAGGGGTCCTACGAGCAGTACTTC.

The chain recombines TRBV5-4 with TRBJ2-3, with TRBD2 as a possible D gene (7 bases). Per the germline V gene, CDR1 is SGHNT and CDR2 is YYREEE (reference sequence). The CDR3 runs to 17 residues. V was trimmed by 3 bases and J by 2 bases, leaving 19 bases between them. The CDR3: CASSSIGGRGPTDTQYF. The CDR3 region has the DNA TGTGCCAGCAGCTCGATTGGCGGGCGGGGGCCCACAGATACGCAGTATTTT. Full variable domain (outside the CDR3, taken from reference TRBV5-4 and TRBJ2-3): ETGVTQSPTHLIKTRGQQVTLRCSSQSGHNTVSWYQQALGQGPQFIFQYYREEENGRGNFPPRFSGLQFPNYSSELNVNALELDDSALYLCASSSIGGRGPTDTQYFGPGTRLTVL.

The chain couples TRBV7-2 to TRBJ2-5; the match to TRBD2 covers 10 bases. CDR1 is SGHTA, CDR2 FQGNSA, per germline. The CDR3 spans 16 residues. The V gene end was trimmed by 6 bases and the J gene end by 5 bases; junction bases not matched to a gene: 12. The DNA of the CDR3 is TGTGCCAGCAGTCCCGATAGCGGGGGGCGCCGGGAGACCCAGTACTTC. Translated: CASSPDSGGRRETQYF. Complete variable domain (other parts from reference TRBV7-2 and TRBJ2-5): GAGVSQSPSNKVTEKGKDVELRCDPISGHTALYWYRQSLGQGLEFLIYFQGNSAPDKSGLPSDRFSAERTGGSVSTLTIQRTQQEDSAVYLCASSPDSGGRRETQYFGPGTRLLVL.

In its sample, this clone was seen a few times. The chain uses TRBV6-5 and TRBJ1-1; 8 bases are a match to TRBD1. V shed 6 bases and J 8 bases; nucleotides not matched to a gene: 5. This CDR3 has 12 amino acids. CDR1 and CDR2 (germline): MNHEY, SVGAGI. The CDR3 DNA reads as TGTGCCAGCAGAACCGGGACAGGAGAAGCTTTCTTT. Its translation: CASRTGTGEAFF.

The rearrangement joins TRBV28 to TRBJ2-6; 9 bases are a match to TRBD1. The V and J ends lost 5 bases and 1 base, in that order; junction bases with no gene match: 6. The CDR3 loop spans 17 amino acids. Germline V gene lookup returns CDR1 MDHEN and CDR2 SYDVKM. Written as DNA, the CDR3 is TGTGCCAGCAGTCCGGGGACAGGGATGTCTGGGGCCAACGTCCTGACTTTC. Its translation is CASSPGTGMSGANVLTF.

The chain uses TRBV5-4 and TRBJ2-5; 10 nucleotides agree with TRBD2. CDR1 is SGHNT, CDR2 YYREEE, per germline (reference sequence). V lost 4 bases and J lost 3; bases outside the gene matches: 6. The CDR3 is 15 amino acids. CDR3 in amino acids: CASSRAGGPKETQYF. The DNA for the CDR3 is TGTGCCAGCAGCCGAGCGGGGGGGCCCAAAGAGACCCAGTACTTC.

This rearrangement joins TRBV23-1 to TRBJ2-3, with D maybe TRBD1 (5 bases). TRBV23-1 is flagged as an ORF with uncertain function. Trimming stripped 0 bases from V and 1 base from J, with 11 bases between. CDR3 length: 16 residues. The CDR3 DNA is TGCGCCAGCAGTCAATCGCGTGGCAGGGGCACAGATACGCAGTATTTT. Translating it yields CASSQSRGRGTDTQYF.

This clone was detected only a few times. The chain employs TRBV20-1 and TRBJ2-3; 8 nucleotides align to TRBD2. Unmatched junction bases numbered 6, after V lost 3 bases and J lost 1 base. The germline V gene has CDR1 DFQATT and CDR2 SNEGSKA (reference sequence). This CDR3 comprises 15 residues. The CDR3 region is CSASRGRFRTDTQYF. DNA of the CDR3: TGCAGTGCTAGTCGCGGGAGGTTCCGCACAGATACGCAGTATTTT.

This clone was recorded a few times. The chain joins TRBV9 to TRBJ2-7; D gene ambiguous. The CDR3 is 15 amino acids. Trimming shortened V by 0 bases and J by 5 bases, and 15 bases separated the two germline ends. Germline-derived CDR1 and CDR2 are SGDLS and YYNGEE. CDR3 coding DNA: TGTGCCAGCAGCGTAGGACCTCTAGGCGGCGACGAGCAGTACTTC. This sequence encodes CASSVGPLGGDEQYF.

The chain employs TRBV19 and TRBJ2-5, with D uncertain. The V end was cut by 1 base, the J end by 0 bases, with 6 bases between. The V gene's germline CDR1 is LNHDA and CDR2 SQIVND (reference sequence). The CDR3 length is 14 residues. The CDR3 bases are TGTGCCAGTAGTATAGTTGCGTACCAAGAGACCCAGTACTTC. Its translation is CASSIVAYQETQYF.

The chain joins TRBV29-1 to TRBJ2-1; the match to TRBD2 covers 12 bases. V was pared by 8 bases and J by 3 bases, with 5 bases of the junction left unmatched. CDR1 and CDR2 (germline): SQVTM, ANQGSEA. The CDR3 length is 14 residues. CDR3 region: CSSETSGSYNEQFF. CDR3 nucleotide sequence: TGCAGCTCTGAGACTAGCGGGAGCTACAATGAGCAGTTCTTC.

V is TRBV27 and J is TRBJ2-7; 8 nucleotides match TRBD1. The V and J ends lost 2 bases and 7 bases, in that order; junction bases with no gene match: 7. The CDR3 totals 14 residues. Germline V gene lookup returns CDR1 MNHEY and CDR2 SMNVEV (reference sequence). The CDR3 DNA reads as TGTGCCAGCAGTTTAAATCAGGGGGCGGGGGAGCAGTACTTC. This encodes CASSLNQGAGEQYF.